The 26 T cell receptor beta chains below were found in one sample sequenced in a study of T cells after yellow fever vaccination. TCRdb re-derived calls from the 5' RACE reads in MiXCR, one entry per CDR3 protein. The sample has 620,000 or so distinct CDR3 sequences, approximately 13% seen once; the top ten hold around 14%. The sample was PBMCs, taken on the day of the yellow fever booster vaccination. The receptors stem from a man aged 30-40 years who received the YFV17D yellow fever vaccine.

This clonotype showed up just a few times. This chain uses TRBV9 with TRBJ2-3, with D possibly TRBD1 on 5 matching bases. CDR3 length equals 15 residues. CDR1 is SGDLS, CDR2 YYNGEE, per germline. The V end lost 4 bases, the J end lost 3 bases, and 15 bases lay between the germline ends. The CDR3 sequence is CASSSYRNPTDTQYF. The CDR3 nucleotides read TGTGCCAGCAGCTCCTACAGGAATCCTACAGATACGCAGTATTTT.

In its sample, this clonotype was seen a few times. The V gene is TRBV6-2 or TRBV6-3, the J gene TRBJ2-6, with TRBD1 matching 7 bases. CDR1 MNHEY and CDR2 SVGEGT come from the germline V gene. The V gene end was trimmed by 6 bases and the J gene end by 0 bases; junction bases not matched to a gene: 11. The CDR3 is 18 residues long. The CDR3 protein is CASSRDREGGSGANVLTF. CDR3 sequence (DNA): TGTGCCAGCAGCCGTGACAGGGAAGGGGGCTCTGGGGCCAACGTCCTGACTTTC.

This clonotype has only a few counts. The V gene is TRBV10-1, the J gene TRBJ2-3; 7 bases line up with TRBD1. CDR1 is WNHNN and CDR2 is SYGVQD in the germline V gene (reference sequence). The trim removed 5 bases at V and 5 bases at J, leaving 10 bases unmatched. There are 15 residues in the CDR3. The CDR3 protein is CASSRDRLFRDTQYF. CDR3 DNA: TGCGCCAGCAGTAGGGACAGACTCTTTCGAGATACGCAGTATTTT.

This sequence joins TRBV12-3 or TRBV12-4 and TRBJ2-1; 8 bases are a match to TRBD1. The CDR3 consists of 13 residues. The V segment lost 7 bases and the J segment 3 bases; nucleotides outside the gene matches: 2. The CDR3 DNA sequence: TGTGCCAGCATGGACAGGGACTACAATGAGCAGTTCTTC. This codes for CASMDRDYNEQFF.

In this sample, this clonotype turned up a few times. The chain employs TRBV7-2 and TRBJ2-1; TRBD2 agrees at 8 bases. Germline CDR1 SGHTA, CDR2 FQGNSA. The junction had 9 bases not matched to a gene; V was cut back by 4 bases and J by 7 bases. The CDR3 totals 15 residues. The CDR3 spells CASSSPGLEGNEQFF. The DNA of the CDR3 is TGTGCCAGCAGCTCTCCGGGACTAGAAGGAAATGAGCAGTTCTTC.

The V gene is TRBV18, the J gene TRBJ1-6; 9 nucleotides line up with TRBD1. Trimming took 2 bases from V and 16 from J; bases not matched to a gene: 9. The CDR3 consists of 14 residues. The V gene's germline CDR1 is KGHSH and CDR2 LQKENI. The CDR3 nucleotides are TGTGCCAGCTCACCATCGGGACAGGGAATAATGCTCCACTTT. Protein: CASSPSGQGIMLHF.

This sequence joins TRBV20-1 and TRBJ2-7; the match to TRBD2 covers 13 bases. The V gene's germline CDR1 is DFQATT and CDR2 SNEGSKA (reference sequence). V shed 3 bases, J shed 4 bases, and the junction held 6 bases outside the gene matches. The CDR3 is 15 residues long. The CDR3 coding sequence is TGCAGTGCTAGGCTACTAGCGGGAGGGCCTTACGAGCAGTACTTC. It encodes CSARLLAGGPYEQYF.

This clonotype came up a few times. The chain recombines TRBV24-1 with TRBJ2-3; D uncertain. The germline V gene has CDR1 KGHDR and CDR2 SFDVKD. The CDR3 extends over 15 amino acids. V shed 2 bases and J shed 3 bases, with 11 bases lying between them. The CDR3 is CATSDSQTETDTQYF. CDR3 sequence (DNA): TGTGCCACCAGTGATTCCCAGACGGAGACAGATACGCAGTATTTT.

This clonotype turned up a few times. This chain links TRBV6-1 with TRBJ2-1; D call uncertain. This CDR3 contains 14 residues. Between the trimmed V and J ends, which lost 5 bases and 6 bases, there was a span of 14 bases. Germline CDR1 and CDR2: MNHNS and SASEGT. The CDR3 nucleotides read TGTGCCAGCAGTAGAGGAACTCTCAGCAATGAGCAGTTCTTC. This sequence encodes CASSRGTLSNEQFF.

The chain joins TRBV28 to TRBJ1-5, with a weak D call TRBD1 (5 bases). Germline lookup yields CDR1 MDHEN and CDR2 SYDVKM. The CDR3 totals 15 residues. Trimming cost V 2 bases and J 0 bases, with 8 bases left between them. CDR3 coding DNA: TGTGCCAGCAGTTTACCCGGGGGTAGCAATCAGCCCCAGCATTTT. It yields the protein CASSLPGGSNQPQHF.

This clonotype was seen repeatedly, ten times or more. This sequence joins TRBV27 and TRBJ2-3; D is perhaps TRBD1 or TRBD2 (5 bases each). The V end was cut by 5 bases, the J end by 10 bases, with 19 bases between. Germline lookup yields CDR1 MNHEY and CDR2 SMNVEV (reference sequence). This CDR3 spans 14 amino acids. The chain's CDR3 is CASSLGTVIYPQYF. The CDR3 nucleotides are TGTGCCAGCAGTCTCGGGACGGTGATATATCCGCAGTATTTT.

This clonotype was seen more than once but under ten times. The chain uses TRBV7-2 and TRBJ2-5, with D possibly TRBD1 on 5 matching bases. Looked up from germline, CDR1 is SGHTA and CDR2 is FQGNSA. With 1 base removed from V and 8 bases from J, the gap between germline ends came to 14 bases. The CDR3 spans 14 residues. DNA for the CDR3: TGTGCCAGCAGCTTAGGTGGACACCTAATTACCCAGTACTTC. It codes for CASSLGGHLITQYF.

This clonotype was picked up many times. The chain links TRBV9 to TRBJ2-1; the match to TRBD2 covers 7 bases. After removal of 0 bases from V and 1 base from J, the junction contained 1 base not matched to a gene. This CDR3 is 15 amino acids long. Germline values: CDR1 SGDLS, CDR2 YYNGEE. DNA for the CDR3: TGTGCCAGCAGCGTAGGAGCGGGGTCCTACAATGAGCAGTTCTTC. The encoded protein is CASSVGAGSYNEQFF.

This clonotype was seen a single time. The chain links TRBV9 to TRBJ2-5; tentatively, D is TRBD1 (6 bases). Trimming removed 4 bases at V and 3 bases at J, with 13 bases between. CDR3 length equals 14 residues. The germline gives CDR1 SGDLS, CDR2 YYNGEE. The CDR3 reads CASSREGVEETQYF. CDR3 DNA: TGTGCCAGCAGCAGAGAGGGGGTGGAAGAGACCCAGTACTTC.

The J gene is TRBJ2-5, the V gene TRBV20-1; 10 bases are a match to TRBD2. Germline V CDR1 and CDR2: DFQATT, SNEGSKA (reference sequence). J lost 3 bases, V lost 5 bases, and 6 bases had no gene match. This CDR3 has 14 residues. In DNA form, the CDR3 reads TGCAGTGCTGGATATCTAGCGGGAGAAGAGACCCAGTACTTC. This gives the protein CSAGYLAGEETQYF.

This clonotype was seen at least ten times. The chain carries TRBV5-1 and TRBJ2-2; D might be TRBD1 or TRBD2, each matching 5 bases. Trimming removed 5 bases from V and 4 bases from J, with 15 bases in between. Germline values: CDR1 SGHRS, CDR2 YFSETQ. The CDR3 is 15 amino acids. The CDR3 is CASRGVSAFTGELFF. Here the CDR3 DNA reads TGCGCCAGCAGAGGGGTTAGCGCATTCACCGGGGAGCTGTTTTTT.

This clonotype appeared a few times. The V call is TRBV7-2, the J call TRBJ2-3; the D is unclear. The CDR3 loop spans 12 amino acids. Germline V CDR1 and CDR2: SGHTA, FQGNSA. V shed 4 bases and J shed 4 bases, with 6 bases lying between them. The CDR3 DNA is TGTGCCAGCAGCTGGAAAGCAGATACGCAGTATTTT. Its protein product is CASSWKADTQYF. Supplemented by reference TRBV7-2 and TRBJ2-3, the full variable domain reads GAGVSQSPSNKVTEKGKDVELRCDPISGHTALYWYRQSLGQGLEFLIYFQGNSAPDKSGLPSDRFSAERTGGSVSTLTIQRTQQEDSAVYLCASSWKADTQYFGPGTRLTVL.

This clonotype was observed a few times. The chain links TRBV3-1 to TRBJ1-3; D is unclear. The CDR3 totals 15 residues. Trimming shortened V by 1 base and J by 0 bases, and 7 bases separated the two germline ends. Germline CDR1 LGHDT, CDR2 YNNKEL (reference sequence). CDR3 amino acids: CASSQAGVSGNTIYF. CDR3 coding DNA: TGTGCCAGCAGCCAAGCCGGGGTCTCTGGAAACACCATATATTTT.

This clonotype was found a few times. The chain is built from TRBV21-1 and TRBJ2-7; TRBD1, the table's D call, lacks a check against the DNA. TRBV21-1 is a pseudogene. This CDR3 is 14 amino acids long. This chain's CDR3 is CASGETGGRYEQYF. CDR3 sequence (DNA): TGTGCCAGCGGGGAAACAGGGGGCCGGTACGAGCAGTACTTC.

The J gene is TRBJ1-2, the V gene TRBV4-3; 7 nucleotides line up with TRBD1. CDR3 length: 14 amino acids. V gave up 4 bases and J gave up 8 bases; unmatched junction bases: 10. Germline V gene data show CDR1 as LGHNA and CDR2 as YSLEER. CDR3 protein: CASSLHRGFLGYTF. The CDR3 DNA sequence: TGCGCCAGCAGCCTTCACAGGGGTTTTTTAGGCTACACCTTC.

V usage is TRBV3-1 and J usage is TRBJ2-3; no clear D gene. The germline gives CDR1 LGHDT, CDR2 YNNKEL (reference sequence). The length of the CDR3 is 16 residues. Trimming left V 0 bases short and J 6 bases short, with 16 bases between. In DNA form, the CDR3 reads TGTGCCAGCAGCCAAGAGTTCGGCACGTCCTCTGATACGCAGTATTTT. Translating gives CASSQEFGTSSDTQYF.

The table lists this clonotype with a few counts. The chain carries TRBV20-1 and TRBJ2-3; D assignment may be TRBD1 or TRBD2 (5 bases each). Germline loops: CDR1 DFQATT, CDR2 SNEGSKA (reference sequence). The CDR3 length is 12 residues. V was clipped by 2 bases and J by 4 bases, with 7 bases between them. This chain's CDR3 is CSARLGADTQYF. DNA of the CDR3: TGCAGTGCTAGATTGGGGGCAGATACGCAGTATTTT.

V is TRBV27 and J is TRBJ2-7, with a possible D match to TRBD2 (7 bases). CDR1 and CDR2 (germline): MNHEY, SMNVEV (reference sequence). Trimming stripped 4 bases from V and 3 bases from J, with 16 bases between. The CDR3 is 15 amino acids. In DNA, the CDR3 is TGTGCCAGCAGTTCTGGGGGGGCCCCCAACTACGAGCAGTACTTC. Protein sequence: CASSSGGAPNYEQYF.

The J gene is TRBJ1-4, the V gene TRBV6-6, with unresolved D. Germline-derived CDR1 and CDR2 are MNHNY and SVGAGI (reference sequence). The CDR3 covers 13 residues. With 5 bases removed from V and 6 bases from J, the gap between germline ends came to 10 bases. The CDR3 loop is CASSGTRDEKLFF. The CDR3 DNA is TGTGCCAGCAGTGGAACTCGGGATGAAAAACTGTTTTTT.

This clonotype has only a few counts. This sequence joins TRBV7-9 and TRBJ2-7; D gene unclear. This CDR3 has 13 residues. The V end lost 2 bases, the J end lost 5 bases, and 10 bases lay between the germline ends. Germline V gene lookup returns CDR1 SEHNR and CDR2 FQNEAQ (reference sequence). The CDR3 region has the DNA TGTGCCAGCAGCTTAATCTCTCCCGACGAGCAGTACTTC. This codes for CASSLISPDEQYF.

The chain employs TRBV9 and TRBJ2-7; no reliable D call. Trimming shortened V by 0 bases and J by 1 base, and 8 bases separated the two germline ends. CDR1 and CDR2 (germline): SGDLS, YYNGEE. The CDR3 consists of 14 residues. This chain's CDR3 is CASSVDTTSYEQYF. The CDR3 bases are TGTGCCAGCAGCGTAGACACAACTTCCTACGAGCAGTACTTC.